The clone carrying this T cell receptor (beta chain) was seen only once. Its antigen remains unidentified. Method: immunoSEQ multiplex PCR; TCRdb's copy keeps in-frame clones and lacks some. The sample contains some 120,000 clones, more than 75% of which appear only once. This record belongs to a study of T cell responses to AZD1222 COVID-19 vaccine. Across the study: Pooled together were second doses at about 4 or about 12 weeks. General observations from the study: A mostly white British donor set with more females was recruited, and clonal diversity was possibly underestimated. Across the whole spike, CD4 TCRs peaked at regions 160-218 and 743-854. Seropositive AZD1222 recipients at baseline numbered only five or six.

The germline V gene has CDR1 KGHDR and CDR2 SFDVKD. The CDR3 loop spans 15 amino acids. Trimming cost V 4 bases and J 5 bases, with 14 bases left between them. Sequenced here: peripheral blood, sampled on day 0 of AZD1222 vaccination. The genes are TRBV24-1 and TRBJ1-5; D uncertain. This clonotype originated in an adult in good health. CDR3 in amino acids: CATSEPEAPDQPQHF. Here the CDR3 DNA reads TGTGCCACCAGTGAGCCGGAGGCGCCAGATCAGCCCCAGCATTTT.